Shown below are 5 T cell receptor beta chains from a single sample sequenced in a study of technical replicates of blood from several donors. Generated by immunoSEQ multiplex PCR, the TCRdb table keeps only in-frame clones and is missing some. The table lists roughly 80,000 clones, approximately 89% of them singletons. Sequencing input: T cells isolated from PBMCs. The receptors come from a human donor in good health.

This clone was counted between two and nine times. V gene TRBV5-4 combines with J gene TRBJ1-2; D not resolved. Trimming removed 6 bases at V and 8 bases at J, with 26 bases between. Per the germline V gene, CDR1 is SGHNT and CDR2 is YYREEE (reference sequence). The CDR3 length is 16 residues. The CDR3 is CASTQDGLTYVGGYTF. The CDR3 nucleotides read TGTGCCAGCACTCAGGACGGACTCACCTATGTTGGAGGCTACACCTTC.

This chain uses TRBV7-2 with TRBJ2-1; TRBD1 matches at 7 bases. The CDR3 has 13 amino acids. From germline, CDR1 is SGHTA and CDR2 FQGNSA. V lost 5 bases, J lost 10 bases, and 8 bases stayed unmatched. In DNA form, the CDR3 reads TGTGCCAGCAGCGCCCGGGTAGGGGGCGAGCAGTTCTTC. This encodes CASSARVGGEQFF.

With respect to this clone: One end of the junction fails to match germline, which may point to a read error. The V and J genes are TRBV7-7 and TRBJ2-2, with 13 bases matching TRBD2. The CDR3 is 19 amino acids. The germline CDR1 and CDR2 sequences are SSHAT and FNYEAQ (reference sequence). CDR3 residues: CASSWVPGLAGVNTGELFF. The CDR3 nucleotides are TGTGCTAGCAGCTGGGTGCCCGGACTAGCGGGAGTTAACACCGGGGAGCTGTTTTTT.

The rearrangement uses TRBV19 and TRBJ1-1; 8 bases line up with TRBD1. J gave up 4 bases and V 6 bases, and 10 bases lay outside the gene matches. The CDR3 is made up of 15 amino acids. The germline gives CDR1 LNHDA, CDR2 SQIVND (reference sequence). The CDR3: CASRTTPTGGTEAFF. CDR3 coding DNA: TGTGCCAGTAGAACTACCCCCACAGGGGGCACTGAAGCTTTCTTT.

The chain joins TRBV13 to TRBJ2-2; 13 bases fit TRBD2. Germline CDR1 is PRHDT and CDR2 is FYEKMQ (reference sequence). V lost 6 bases and J lost 4; bases outside the gene matches: 8. This CDR3 is 17 amino acids long. The CDR3, as DNA: TGTGCCAGCAGTTGGACTAGCGGGAGTCGGAGCACCGGGGAGCTGTTTTTT. This codes for CASSWTSGSRSTGELFF.